This TCR beta chain was captured in a study of T cell repertoires in cytomegalovirus infection. Background on the study: Matching HLA type, along with CMV infection, was indicated by public TCR beta signatures.

This clonotype has ten or more counts. Its target is not known. Germline lookup yields CDR1 SGHVS and CDR2 FQNEAQ. This CDR3 is built from 15 residues. Trimming shortened V by 1 base and J by 3 bases, and 9 bases separated the two germline ends. From the reads, TCRdb called clonotypes with MiXCR, one entry per CDR3 protein. This sample has approximately 990,000 distinct CDR3 sequences; roughly 30% occur once, and the top ten carry roughly 13%. The sequence was collected from a human donor in good health (CMV status not recorded). Some clones in this sample may be carry-over from other donors' samples. This sample comprised cultured CD8+ T cells from PBMCs, obtained from culture after CMV antigen stimulation. The rearrangement joins TRBV7-8 to TRBJ1-4; a possible D gene is TRBD1 (5 bases). The CDR3 sequence is CASSLVEQANEKLFF. The CDR3 DNA is TGTGCCAGCAGCTTAGTGGAACAGGCTAATGAAAAACTGTTTTTT.